These 26 T cell receptor beta chains came from one sample sequenced in a study of Ad26.COV2.S vaccination and SARS-CoV-2 variants. Some clones are missing from TCRdb's copy, which holds only in-frame ones; the method was immunoSEQ multiplex PCR. The sample lists almost 400,000 clones, 89% occurring once. Specified treatment: roughly 18 received Ad26.COV2.S at low or high dose, single or two shots; 5 received placebo; per-sample allocation not given. Samples were taken on day 63 after the first vaccine or placebo injection. The source material was peripheral blood, sampled in a trial of Ad26.COV2.S vaccine versus placebo. The receptors were sampled from a person aged 18-65 years who received the Ad26.COV2.S COVID-19 vaccine or a placebo.

The rearrangement uses TRBV12-3 or TRBV12-4 and TRBJ2-1; D remains unclear. The CDR3 loop spans 12 amino acids. With 8 bases removed from V and 4 bases from J, the gap between germline ends came to 9 bases. The CDR3, as DNA: TGTGCCAGCCGGACGGAATACAATGAGCAGTTCTTC. Protein sequence: CASRTEYNEQFF.

This chain connects TRBV6-6 to TRBJ2-1, with D tentatively TRBD1 (6 bases). The CDR3 has 12 residues. CDR1 MNHNY and CDR2 SVGAGI come from the germline V gene (reference sequence). Trimming took 8 bases from V and 2 from J, leaving 7 bases between them. The CDR3 region has the DNA TGTGCCAGCGGGGACACCTACAATGAGCAGTTCTTC. Amino acids: CASGDTYNEQFF.

V gene TRBV9 combines with J gene TRBJ2-3, with a weak D call TRBD1 (6 bases). From germline, CDR1 is SGDLS and CDR2 YYNGEE. V lost 5 bases and J lost 3, with 16 bases in between. This CDR3 has 15 amino acids. The CDR3 sequence: CASSVSGTQTDTQYF. The CDR3 region has the DNA TGTGCCAGCAGTGTTTCCGGGACACAGACAGATACGCAGTATTTT.

The V and J genes are TRBV19 and TRBJ2-5; unclear D gene. Germline CDR1 reads LNHDA; CDR2 reads SQIVND (reference sequence). Trimming removed 5 bases from V and 0 bases from J, with 13 bases in between. The CDR3 spans 15 residues. CDR3 in amino acids: CASSPQRLYQETQYF. The CDR3 coding sequence is TGTGCCAGTAGTCCCCAGCGCCTGTACCAAGAGACCCAGTACTTC.

The chain couples TRBV6-5 to TRBJ2-7; 10 bases are shared with TRBD1. The CDR3 length is 14 residues. The V segment lost 7 bases and the J segment 5 bases; nucleotides outside the gene matches: 8. The germline V gene has CDR1 MNHEY and CDR2 SVGAGI. CDR3 nucleotide sequence: TGTGCCAGCACCCGGGACAGGGGTCAGCACGAGCAGTACTTC. Amino acid sequence: CASTRDRGQHEQYF.

CDR3 coding DNA: TGTGCCAGCAGCTTAAACCCGACTGAAGCTTTCTTT. Translating it yields CASSLNPTEAFF. The V call is TRBV7-8, the J call TRBJ1-1, with unresolved D. Germline V gene lookup returns CDR1 SGHVS and CDR2 FQNEAQ. The V end was cut by 2 bases, the J end by 5 bases, with 6 bases between. The CDR3 contains 12 residues.

This clone has a single count. The V call is TRBV5-1, the J call TRBJ2-7; 13 nucleotides align to TRBD2. The trim removed 4 bases at V and 1 base at J, leaving 2 bases unmatched. Germline lookup yields CDR1 SGHRS and CDR2 YFSETQ. This CDR3 has 15 amino acids. CDR3 coding DNA: TGCGCCAGCAGCGGGACTAGCGGGATATCCTACGAGCAGTACTTC. It is translated as CASSGTSGISYEQYF.

The chain employs TRBV28 and TRBJ1-4; D not certain. Germline CDR1 is MDHEN and CDR2 is SYDVKM. V was shortened by 1 base and J by 0 bases, with 6 bases between the two germline ends. The CDR3 extends over 15 amino acids. The CDR3 sequence: CASSLSPPTNEKLFF. The CDR3, as DNA: TGTGCCAGCAGTTTATCCCCACCAACTAATGAAAAACTGTTTTTT. The whole variable domain, remainder taken from reference TRBV28 and TRBJ1-4, is DVKVTQSSRYLVKRTGEKVFLECVQDMDHENMFWYRQDPGLGLRLIYFSYDVKMKEKGDIPEGYSVSREKKERFSLILESASTNQTSMYLCASSLSPPTNEKLFFGSGTQLSVL.

The chain links TRBV27 to TRBJ1-2; no definite D call. V was cut by 0 bases and J by 4 bases, with 6 bases left in between. CDR1 is MNHEY, CDR2 SMNVEV, per germline (reference sequence). The CDR3 totals 13 residues. The CDR3 DNA sequence: TGTGCCAGCAGTTTATCCGGCGGCTATGGCTACACCTTC. It yields the protein CASSLSGGYGYTF.

This rearrangement joins TRBV5-5 to TRBJ2-1; D is uncertain. The germline CDR1 and CDR2 sequences are SGHKS and YYEKEE (reference sequence). Trimming stripped 4 bases from V and 8 bases from J, with 7 bases between. CDR3 length equals 11 residues. As DNA, the CDR3 is TGTGCCAGCAGCCTAGTCGATGAGCAGTTCTTC. This encodes CASSLVDEQFF.

The rearrangement uses TRBV30 and TRBJ1-5; D might be TRBD1 (5 bases). The CDR3 is 13 amino acids. V shed 2 bases and J shed 5 bases, with 10 bases lying between them. Looked up from germline, CDR1 is GTSNPN and CDR2 is SVGIG (reference sequence). The CDR3 DNA reads as TGTGCCTGGAGTCGGGTAGGGGATCAGCCCCAGCATTTT. Protein product: CAWSRVGDQPQHF.

V is TRBV11-3 and J is TRBJ2-2; D ambiguous. CDR1 and CDR2 (germline): SGHNT, YENEEA. V shed 5 bases and J shed 1 base, with 8 bases lying between them. The length of the CDR3 is 14 residues. CDR3 in amino acids: CASSTTGNTGELFF. The CDR3 DNA reads TGTGCCAGCAGCACGACTGGGAACACCGGGGAGCTGTTTTTT.

The chain is built from TRBV28 and TRBJ1-2; no definite D call. This CDR3 is built from 13 residues. V lost 8 bases and J lost 2, with 12 bases in between. CDR1 and CDR2 (germline): MDHEN, SYDVKM. The CDR3 loop is CASGSPPNYGYTF. The CDR3 nucleotides read TGTGCCAGCGGGTCGCCCCCCAACTATGGCTACACCTTC.

The CDR3, as DNA: TGTGCCAGCAGGGAAGGGGGCGCAAAGTTCTACGAGCAGTACTTC. This encodes CASREGGAKFYEQYF. The chain joins TRBV28 to TRBJ2-7, with 7 bases that match TRBD1. The CDR3 has 15 residues. Germline CDR1 MDHEN, CDR2 SYDVKM. V lost 6 bases and J lost 3; bases outside the gene matches: 11. Looking up the rest from reference TRBV28 and TRBJ2-7 gives the full variable domain: DVKVTQSSRYLVKRTGEKVFLECVQDMDHENMFWYRQDPGLGLRLIYFSYDVKMKEKGDIPEGYSVSREKKERFSLILESASTNQTSMYLCASREGGAKFYEQYFGPGTRLTVT.

This chain uses TRBV7-2 with TRBJ2-1; 7 positions match TRBD2. J gave up 5 bases and V 5 bases, and 15 bases lay outside the gene matches. Looked up from germline, CDR1 is SGHTA and CDR2 is FQGNSA. The CDR3 length is 17 residues. CDR3 coding DNA: TGTGCCAGCAGCCACCGCCCTTTAGGGAGGGGCGACAATGAGCAGTTCTTC. This gives the protein CASSHRPLGRGDNEQFF.

The chain combines TRBV2 with TRBJ1-2; 7 bases are shared with TRBD1. The CDR3 is 13 amino acids. V lost 5 bases to trimming and J lost 8 bases; unmatched junction nucleotides: 8. CDR1 is SNHLY and CDR2 is FYNNEI in the germline V gene. CDR3 loop: CASSSTGQAGYTF. DNA for the CDR3: TGTGCCAGCAGTTCCACCGGACAGGCCGGCTACACCTTC.

The V and J genes are TRBV10-3 and TRBJ1-2; D call uncertain. Trimming shortened V by 3 bases and J by 8 bases, and 16 bases separated the two germline ends. The CDR3 has 14 residues. CDR1 and CDR2 from the germline V gene are ENHRY and SYGVKD. CDR3 sequence reads: CAISDRTARMGYTF. CDR3 nucleotides: TGTGCCATCAGTGATCGGACCGCGAGAATGGGCTACACCTTC.

The J gene is TRBJ2-2, the V gene TRBV28; 11 bases map to TRBD2. This CDR3 is built from 14 residues. Trimming at V came to 8 bases and at J to 1 base, leaving 0 bases not matched to a gene. Germline CDR1 reads MDHEN; CDR2 reads SYDVKM. The CDR3 DNA reads TGTGCCAGCGGGACTAGCGGGAACACCGGGGAGCTGTTTTTT. Translated, it gives CASGTSGNTGELFF.

The chain employs TRBV6-5 and TRBJ2-5; D not certain. The V gene lost 0 bases and the J gene lost 0 bases, with 5 bases spanning the gap. The CDR3 sequence is 14 residues long. Per the germline V gene, CDR1 is MNHEY and CDR2 is SVGAGI. The CDR3 bases are TGTGCCAGCAGTTACTCTCCCTACCAAGAGACCCAGTACTTC. Amino acid sequence: CASSYSPYQETQYF.

The CDR3 nucleotides are TGCGCCAGCAGCGTGCAGGGTTCTGAGGAGACCCAGTACTTC. Its protein is CASSVQGSEETQYF. The rearrangement uses TRBV5-1 and TRBJ2-5, with D possibly matching TRBD1 (5 bases). The length of the CDR3 is 14 residues. Trimming removed 4 bases from V and 5 bases from J, with 15 bases in between. CDR1 is SGHRS, CDR2 YFSETQ, per germline.

The chain combines TRBV6-5 with TRBJ1-1; 8 bases are a match to TRBD1. V lost 6 bases to trimming and J lost 4 bases; unmatched junction nucleotides: 10. Per germline, CDR1 MNHEY and CDR2 SVGAGI. This CDR3 region has 15 residues. The CDR3 protein is CASSRDRTFVTEAFF. CDR3 bases: TGTGCCAGCAGCCGGGACAGGACTTTCGTCACTGAAGCTTTCTTT.

The chain has TRBV6-4 and TRBJ1-6, with D perhaps matching TRBD1 (5 bases). Germline V lookup: CDR1 MRHNA, CDR2 SNTAGT. The CDR3 contains 14 residues. Trimming pared 3 bases from V and 10 bases from J, leaving 13 bases between. CDR3 sequence reads: CASSEVQGRSPLHF. As DNA, the CDR3 is TGTGCCAGCAGTGAAGTGCAGGGTCGCTCACCCCTCCACTTT.

This clone was seen once. The rearrangement joins TRBV19 to TRBJ2-1, with TRBD2 as a possible D gene (5 bases). The V gene's germline CDR1 is LNHDA and CDR2 SQIVND (reference sequence). The ends were cut back, 0 bases at V and 7 bases at J, with 13 bases in the middle. The CDR3 sequence is 15 residues long. The CDR3 reads CASSIEGNPGNEQFF. For the CDR3, the DNA is TGTGCCAGTAGTATAGAGGGGAACCCGGGGAATGAGCAGTTCTTC. The full variable domain, its missing parts supplied by reference TRBV19 and TRBJ2-1, is DGGITQSPKYLFRKEGQNVTLSCEQNLNHDAMYWYRQDPGQGLRLIYYSQIVNDFQKGDIAEGYSVSREKKESFPLTVTSAQKNPTAFYLCASSIEGNPGNEQFFGPGTRLTVL.

The gene calls are TRBV5-1 and TRBJ2-3; D possibly corresponds to TRBD1 (5 bases). CDR3 length: 14 amino acids. Trimming removed 2 bases at V and 6 bases at J, with 13 bases between. Germline V lookup: CDR1 SGHRS, CDR2 YFSETQ. This CDR3 reads CASSLGAQADTQYF. CDR3 DNA sequence: TGCGCCAGCAGCTTAGGGGCGCAGGCCGATACGCAGTATTTT.

The gene calls are TRBV19 and TRBJ1-1; D remains unclear. The CDR3 covers 13 residues. The germline V gene encodes CDR1 LNHDA and CDR2 SQIVND (reference sequence). The ends were cut back, 5 bases at V and 4 bases at J, with 11 bases in the middle. CDR3 loop: CASSAWEGTEAFF. The CDR3 bases are TGTGCCAGTAGTGCCTGGGAGGGCACTGAAGCTTTCTTT.

The V gene is TRBV9, the J gene TRBJ2-1; 10 positions match TRBD1. CDR3 length equals 15 residues. J lost 6 bases, V lost 2 bases, and 5 bases had no gene match. Germline values: CDR1 SGDLS, CDR2 YYNGEE. The CDR3 is CASSVRDRGGNEQFF. The CDR3 DNA reads TGTGCCAGCAGCGTCCGGGACAGGGGAGGCAATGAGCAGTTCTTC.